The clone carrying this TCR beta chain came up once. Its target is not known. PCR involved 60 Vbeta and 13 Jbeta primers. The table came from immunoSEQ multiplex PCR; TCRdb's copy has only in-frame clones and leaves some out. The table shows roughly 110,000 clones, with roughly 82% occurring only once. The sample belongs to a study of cytomegalovirus exposure and HLA in healthy donors. The study's findings and limits: Analyzed later, association rates of TCRs varied across HLA loci, with DRB1 most and HLA-C fewest. Reports described diagnosis of cytomegalovirus status by the classifier as highly specific and sensitive. In all likelihood, a cluster of highly shared sequence variants was a sequencing artifact.

This CDR3 is 14 amino acids long. The germline CDR1 and CDR2 sequences are MNHEY and SVGAGI. The V end lost 2 bases, the J end lost 4 bases, and 11 bases lay between the germline ends. The sample was PBMCs. This chain uses TRBV6-5 with TRBJ2-5, with D tentatively TRBD2 (6 bases). The origin of this receptor is a woman between 45 and 65 years old in good health and CMV-seropositive. CDR3 nucleotides: TGTGCCAGCAGTTACGGCGGAGGGATAGAGACCCAGTACTTC. Translation gives CASSYGGGIETQYF.